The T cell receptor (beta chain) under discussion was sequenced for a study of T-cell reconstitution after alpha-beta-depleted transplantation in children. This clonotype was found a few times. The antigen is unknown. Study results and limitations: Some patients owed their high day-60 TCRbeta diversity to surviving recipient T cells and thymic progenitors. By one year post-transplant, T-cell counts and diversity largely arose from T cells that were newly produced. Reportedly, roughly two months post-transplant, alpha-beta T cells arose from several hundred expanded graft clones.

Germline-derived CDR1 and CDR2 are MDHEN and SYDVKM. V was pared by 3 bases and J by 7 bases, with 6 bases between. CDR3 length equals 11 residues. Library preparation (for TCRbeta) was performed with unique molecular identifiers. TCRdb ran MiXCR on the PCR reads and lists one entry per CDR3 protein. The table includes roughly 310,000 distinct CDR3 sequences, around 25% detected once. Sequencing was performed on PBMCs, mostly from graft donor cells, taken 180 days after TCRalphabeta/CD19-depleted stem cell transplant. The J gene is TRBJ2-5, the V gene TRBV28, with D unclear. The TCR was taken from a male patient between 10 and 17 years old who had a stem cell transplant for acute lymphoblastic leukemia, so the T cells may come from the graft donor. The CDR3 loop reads CASSLGRTQYF. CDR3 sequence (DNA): TGTGCCAGCAGTTTGGGCCGGACCCAGTACTTC.